A single T cell receptor (beta chain) is shown here with its context. Its antigen is as yet unknown. The data belong to a study of vaccination effects on CD4 cells after COVID-19. This CDR3 comprises 14 residues. Germline V gene lookup returns CDR1 SGDLS and CDR2 YYNGEE. Between the trimmed V and J ends, which lost 10 bases and 1 base, there was a span of 14 bases. Peptide-pool stimulation followed by sequencing identified expanded antigen-specific CD4+ clonotypes in the ViraFEST assay. Cells that had been cultured for ten to eleven days were the source of isolated CD4+ T cells. Method: immunoSEQ multiplex PCR; TCRdb's copy keeps in-frame clones and lacks some. The sample has 55,000 to 65,000 clones, 75% to 85% seen once.

This TCR derives from a human donor who received a COVID-19 vaccine. The rearrangement joins TRBV9 to TRBJ2-2; TRBD2 is a possible D gene (6 bases). The starting material was CD4+ T cells from PBMCs cultured with HCoV-229E spike peptides, obtained before COVID-19 vaccination. In DNA, the CDR3 is TGTGCCGGCGGACGGGGGTTGAACACCGGGGAGCTGTTTTTT. This encodes CAGGRGLNTGELFF.